The TCR beta chain described here comes from a study of T cell repertoires in cytomegalovirus infection. Study background: Based on public TCR beta signatures, there were indications of CMV infection and of a matching HLA type.

Trimming left V 1 base short and J 4 bases short, with 13 bases between. This CDR3 spans 15 amino acids. CDR1 is SGHTA, CDR2 FQGNSA, per germline. This clonotype appeared many times. Its antigen remains unknown. Overall study findings and caveats: There were HLA-C-restricted CMV-specific TCR beta clonotypes dominating the ex vivo response.

TCRdb re-derived calls from the reads in MiXCR, one entry per CDR3 protein. The data hold about 830,000 distinct CDR3 sequences, with around a third observed a single time. The rearrangement links TRBV7-2 to TRBJ2-5; no firm D call. The sample consisted of cultured CD8+ T cells from PBMCs, taken from culture after CMV antigen stimulation. This sequence originates from a human donor in good health (CMV status not recorded). Some clones in this sample may be carry-over from other donors' samples. The CDR3 DNA sequence: TGTGCCAGCAGCTTAGATGGCTTCTCCAGAGAGACCCAGTACTTC. It encodes CASSLDGFSRETQYF.